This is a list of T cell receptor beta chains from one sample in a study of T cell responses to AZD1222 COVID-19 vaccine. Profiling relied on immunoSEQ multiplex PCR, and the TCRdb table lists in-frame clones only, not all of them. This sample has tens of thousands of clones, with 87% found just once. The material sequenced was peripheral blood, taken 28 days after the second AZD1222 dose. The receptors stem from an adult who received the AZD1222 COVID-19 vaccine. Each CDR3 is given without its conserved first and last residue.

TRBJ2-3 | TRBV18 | ASTGVAQLTDTQY
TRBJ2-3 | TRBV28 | ASGLAGRSSTDTQY
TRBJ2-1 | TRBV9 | ASSSRLAGGDEQF
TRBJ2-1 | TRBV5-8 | ASSLAGGGYNEQF
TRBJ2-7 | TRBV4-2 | ASSPGTSVSYEQY
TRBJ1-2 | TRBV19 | ASTPWQGVHGYT
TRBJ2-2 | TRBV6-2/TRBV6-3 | ASSQWDTWAGELF
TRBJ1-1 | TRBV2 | ASSDDGGTEAF
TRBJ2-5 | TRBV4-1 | ASSRGQAEETQY
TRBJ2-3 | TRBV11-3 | ASSQDGGSTDTQY
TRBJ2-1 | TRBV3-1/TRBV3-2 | ASSQVTAEQF